The next 14 T cell receptor beta chains were all read from a single sample in a study of blood T cell repertoires in COVID-19. TCRdb keeps only in-frame clones here, not all; method: immunoSEQ multiplex PCR. The sample lists under 20,000 clones, over 85% occurring once. Sequencing was done on a sample of peripheral blood. These receptors were collected from a woman between 45 and 65 years old with active COVID-19.

This rearrangement joins TRBV21-1 to TRBJ2-7; the table calls TRBD1, which could not be checked here. TRBV21-1 is termed a pseudogene. The CDR3 sequence is 13 residues long. The CDR3, as DNA: TGTGCCAGCAGCCCGACGACAGGGGGAGAGCAGTACTTC. This codes for CASSPTTGGEQYF.

The table lists this clone with a count of one. V is TRBV7-9 and J is TRBJ2-2, with D perhaps matching TRBD1 (5 bases). CDR3 size: 15 residues. The V end was cut by 3 bases, the J end by 3 bases, with 11 bases between. CDR1 is SEHNR, CDR2 FQNEAQ, per germline (reference sequence). The CDR3 DNA reads TGTGCCAGCAGCTTGGCCAGGGCTGACACCGGGGAGCTGTTTTTT. The encoded protein is CASSLARADTGELFF.

The chain uses TRBV6-6 and TRBJ1-2; maybe TRBD1 (5 bases). Trimming removed 6 bases at V and 4 bases at J, with 12 bases between. The V gene's germline CDR1 is MNHNY and CDR2 SVGAGI (reference sequence). The length of the CDR3 is 13 residues. The CDR3 sequence: CASSTGGAYGYTF. The CDR3 region has the DNA TGTGCCAGCAGCACGGGGGGAGCCTATGGCTACACCTTC.

This clone appeared a single time. This chain's CDR3 is CASSQDGGADEQYF. CDR3 bases: TGCGCCAGCAGCCAAGATGGGGGGGCCGACGAGCAGTACTTC. V and J are TRBV4-1 and TRBJ2-7; TRBD2 is a possible D gene (7 bases). The germline CDR1 and CDR2 sequences are MGHRA and YSYEKL. CDR3 length: 14 residues. The V gene lost 0 bases and the J gene lost 5 bases, with 11 bases spanning the gap.

The J gene is TRBJ2-1, the V gene TRBV5-1; TRBD2 is a possible D gene (6 bases). The germline V and J ends were trimmed by 4 bases and 5 bases, with 16 bases remaining between them. The CDR3 contains 15 residues. Germline V gives CDR1 SGHRS, CDR2 YFSETQ. CDR3 residues: CASSRQGGGDNEQFF. The CDR3 DNA reads TGCGCCAGCAGCAGGCAGGGAGGCGGGGACAATGAGCAGTTCTTC.

For the CDR3, the DNA is TGTGCCATCAGTGAGTCGGGAGGGAACACCGGGGAGCTGTTTTTT. It codes for CAISESGGNTGELFF. The chain has TRBV10-3 and TRBJ2-2; tentative D call: TRBD2 (6 bases). Germline CDR1 and CDR2: ENHRY and SYGVKD. V lost 0 bases to trimming and J lost 1 base, with 6 bases between them. The CDR3 length is 15 residues.

The chain links TRBV7-6 to TRBJ1-5; weak D call: TRBD1 (5 bases). V dropped 2 bases and J dropped 1 base, with 9 bases sitting between them. The CDR3 loop spans 15 amino acids. Germline V gives CDR1 SGHVS, CDR2 FNYEAQ. The CDR3 loop reads CASSLSGKSNQPQHF. CDR3 sequence (DNA): TGTGCCAGCAGCTTATCAGGGAAGAGCAATCAGCCCCAGCATTTT.

The J gene is TRBJ2-3, the V gene TRBV7-9, with D possibly matching TRBD1 (8 bases). Germline assignment: CDR1 SEHNR and CDR2 FQNEAQ (reference sequence). With 5 bases removed from V and 1 base from J, the gap between germline ends came to 10 bases. The CDR3 runs to 14 residues. CDR3 bases: TGTGCCAGCAGCACAGGGGGGGGCACAGATACGCAGTATTTT. Translating gives CASSTGGGTDTQYF. Full variable domain (missing parts from reference TRBV7-9 and TRBJ2-3): DTGVSQNPRHKITKRGQNVTFRCDPISEHNRLYWYRQTLGQGPEFLTYFQNEAQLEKSRLLSDRFSAERPKGSFSTLEIQRTEQGDSAMYLCASSTGGGTDTQYFGPGTRLTVL.

The chain combines TRBV30 with TRBJ1-3, with unresolved D. Germline V CDR1 and CDR2: GTSNPN, SVGIG (reference sequence). Trimming removed 1 base from V and 4 bases from J, with 8 bases in between. This CDR3 has 13 amino acids. The CDR3 sequence: CAWSAGDGNTIYF. CDR3 in DNA: TGTGCCTGGAGTGCAGGTGACGGAAACACCATATATTTT.

For the CDR3, the DNA is TGTGCCAGCAGCTCAACAGGGGATGCCACCGGGGAGCTGTTTTTT. It translates to CASSSTGDATGELFF. The chain recombines TRBV9 with TRBJ2-2; TRBD1 agrees at 7 bases. Losses at the gene ends were 4 bases for V and 4 bases for J; bases not matched to a gene: 7. CDR3 length equals 15 residues. From germline, CDR1 is SGDLS and CDR2 YYNGEE.

This clone was seen just once. The chain couples TRBV5-1 to TRBJ1-6; maybe TRBD1 (5 bases). This CDR3 spans 14 amino acids. V lost 5 bases and J 8 bases, leaving 14 bases between the germline ends. Germline V gene data show CDR1 as SGHRS and CDR2 as YFSETQ. The CDR3 coding sequence is TGCGCCAGCAGAAATTTAGGGGTGGATTCACCCCTCCACTTT. Protein sequence: CASRNLGVDSPLHF.

The chain carries TRBV7-9 and TRBJ2-7, with 9 bases matching TRBD1. This CDR3 is 16 amino acids long. Trimming at V came to 4 bases and at J to 3 bases, leaving 10 bases not matched to a gene. The germline V gene has CDR1 SEHNR and CDR2 FQNEAQ (reference sequence). CDR3 sequence: CASSSPGTGKFYEQYF. CDR3 in DNA: TGTGCCAGCAGCTCACCCGGGACAGGGAAATTCTACGAGCAGTACTTC.

The J gene is TRBJ2-1, the V gene TRBV6-5; 8 nucleotides line up with TRBD2. CDR3 size: 16 residues. V was clipped by 0 bases and J by 5 bases; unmatched bases: 6. Germline values: CDR1 MNHEY, CDR2 SVGAGI. The CDR3 DNA sequence: TGTGCCAGCAGTTACTCAGCGGGAGTGGGCCACAATGAGCAGTTCTTC. This sequence encodes CASSYSAGVGHNEQFF.

The chain couples TRBV9 to TRBJ1-1, with D possibly matching TRBD1 (6 bases). Germline V gene sequence: CDR1 SGDLS, CDR2 YYNGEE. This CDR3 contains 15 residues. The germline V and J ends were trimmed by 4 bases and 0 bases, with 13 bases remaining between them. CDR3 coding DNA: TGTGCCAGCAGCACTCACAGGGAAATGAACACTGAAGCTTTCTTT. Amino acids: CASSTHREMNTEAFF.